This TCR beta chain was captured in a study of blood T cell repertoires in COVID-19 (dated by TCRdb to about 2020). Broadly, across the study: Samples from collaborators originated in the United States, Italy and Spain and spanned both the acute and convalescent phases of COVID-19. The prospective study material was composed of cDNA or gDNA derived from T cells, B-cell-depleted T cells, or PBMCs. Subjects who had been exposed to COVID-19, were actively infected with it, or had recovered from it provided the deeply sampled blood TCRbeta repertoires that made up the dataset. A freely available public database, intended as a resource for researchers studying the immune response to SARS-CoV-2, is where the repertoires were released. The samples were drawn from the first 160 participants of the ongoing ImmuneRACE study and from 950 to 1,500 subjects provided by 6 global collaborators. Sample metadata almost always included a de-identified subject ID, COVID-19 status, age in years and sex. Where HLA class I and class II types were available, the types were taken from metadata supplied by the sample provider, not from assay-based typing.

TCRbeta CDR3 regions were amplified from genomic DNA using the immunoSEQ Assay, a bias-controlled multiplex PCR. The authors' pipeline ran thus. The number of nucleated cells in each sample was estimated from the amplification of reference gene primers within the assay. To quantify the absolute abundance of each unique TCRbeta CDR3 rearrangement, sequence reads were collapsed and filtered. For each sample, productive Simpson clonality was calculated as the square root of Simpson's diversity index across productive rearrangements. TCRdb retrieved this table from immuneACCESS and kept in-frame rearrangements only. Not all clones are present; in checked studies, unresolved V genes account for under half, and no reason is known for the remainder. The V and J calls and clone size were taken over from that table, and D and trimming were inferred from the DNA. The sample has 100,000 to 120,000 clones on record, around 76% of them singletons. Approximately 19% of the sample belongs to the ten largest clones.

The CDR3 numbers 16 residues from cysteine through phenylalanine. Left in the record is the CDR3 DNA by itself, 48 bases read in frame from the first base. Reading the germline V gene (reference sequence) gives CDR1 SEHNR and CDR2 FQNEAQ. The germline V and J ends show losses of 5 bases and 2 bases respectively, and no gene match explains 7 bases of the junction. The research as a whole found: How much clinical and demographic metadata was included differed by source and by participant, and the metadata was provided uncurated.

A remark on this clone: Its antigen remains undetermined. No much larger clone is present one base from it, and per-base qualities are unavailable.

Each collaborating institution followed its own protocols to collect whole blood in K2EDTA tubes. For TCRbeta analysis, collaborators shipped samples as frozen whole blood, isolated PBMCs, or DNA extracted from either of those sample types. Sequenced material: peripheral blood. The TCR was taken from a woman between 65 and 79 years old with acute or convalescent COVID-19. The chain is made from TRBV7-9 and TRBJ1-2; TRBD1 aligns with 11 central bases. The sequenced DNA is TGTGCCAGCAGCCCAGGTGGACAGGGGGCCAACTATGGCTACACCTTC. It translates as CASSPGGQGANYGYTF.